The source of this T cell receptor (beta chain) is a study of neoadjuvant anti-PD-1 for oral cavity cancer. The germline V gene has CDR1 MNHNS and CDR2 SASEGT. Trimming shortened V by 4 bases and J by 2 bases, and 21 bases separated the two germline ends. The CDR3 is 17 residues long. Produced via immunoSEQ multiplex PCR; TCRdb's table is partial and in-frame only. The table shows around 81,000 clones, with 70% to 85% occurring only once. The J gene is TRBJ2-7, the V gene TRBV6-1, with D perhaps being TRBD1 or TRBD2 (5 bases each). The sequence came from a person aged 40 to 85 with oral cavity squamous cell carcinoma. The sample consisted of PBMCs, taken before nivolumab (anti-PD-1) treatment. CDR3: CASSAGHFGALPYEQYF. Written as DNA, the CDR3 is TGTGCCAGCAGTGCCGGACACTTCGGGGCTTTGCCCTACGAGCAGTACTTC.